The rows below give T cell receptor beta chains drawn from one sample of a study of T cells after yellow fever vaccination. TCRdb ran MiXCR on the 5' RACE reads and lists one entry per CDR3 protein. This table holds roughly 240,000 distinct CDR3 sequences, 5.5% to 8.5% found once. The specimen was CD4+ T cells sorted from PBMCs, collected on the day of the yellow fever booster vaccination. The receptors come from a man younger than 40 who received the YFV17D yellow fever vaccine. Both conserved end residues are part of each CDR3. D genes are given only for firm matches. Where a row states a size, it is once, few, many or the class of an expanded clone; other rows omit it.

clone size	V gene	D gene	J gene	CDR3 DNA	CDR3 protein
few	TRBV29-1	.	TRBJ2-5	TGCAGCGTTGAAGATTACCCCCCTCAGGTGTCGGAGACCCAGTACTTC	CSVEDYPPQVSETQYF
.	TRBV5-1	.	TRBJ2-2	TGCGCCAGCAGCTGGGACGGATTACTCAACACCGGGGAGCTGTTTTTT	CASSWDGLLNTGELFF
.	TRBV4-3	.	TRBJ2-5	TGCGCCAGCAGCCCTTCTATAAGCCAGGAGACCCAGTACTTC	CASSPSISQETQYF
few	TRBV5-1	.	TRBJ2-7	TGCGCCAGCAGCGTTTTGTCGGGTCGGAGCGAGCAGTACTTC	CASSVLSGRSEQYF
many	TRBV7-9	TRBD2	TRBJ2-1	TGTGCCAGCAGCTGGGGTGTAGCGGGAGTCAATGAGCAGTTCTTC	CASSWGVAGVNEQFF
many	TRBV5-1	TRBD1	TRBJ2-1	TGCGCCAGCAGCCTCGAGGACAGGGGAAATGAGCAGTTCTTC	CASSLEDRGNEQFF
many	TRBV4-3	.	TRBJ2-5	TGCGCCAGCAGCCCGACTGGTCAAGAGACCCAGTACTTC	CASSPTGQETQYF
few	TRBV7-9	.	TRBJ2-5	TGTGCCAGCAGCTTCAGCGATGGGACCCAGTACTTC	CASSFSDGTQYF
.	TRBV12-3/TRBV12-4	.	TRBJ2-2	TGTGCCAGCGGTTTATTAGGGAACACCGGGGAGCTGTTTTTT	CASGLLGNTGELFF
many	TRBV29-1	.	TRBJ1-4	TGCAGCGTGAGAGGGGACCTGAATGAAAAACTGTTTTTT	CSVRGDLNEKLFF
.	TRBV2	.	TRBJ1-1	TGTGCCAGCACCCTAGACAGGTATTCCACTGAAGCTTTCTTT	CASTLDRYSTEAFF
many	TRBV14	TRBD1	TRBJ2-1	TGTGCCAGCAGCTTCGACAGGGGAAGGGGTGAGCAGTTCTTC	CASSFDRGRGEQFF
.	TRBV9	.	TRBJ2-7	TGTGCCAGCAGCGCCGGGACTGGAGAGCAGTACTTC	CASSAGTGEQYF
.	TRBV24-1	TRBD2	TRBJ2-5	TGTGCCACCGCAAGACTAGCGGGAGGAAAAGAGACCCAGTACTTC	CATARLAGGKETQYF
many	TRBV5-1	.	TRBJ2-2	TGCGCCAGCAGCATTAGCGGGAACACCGGGGAGCTGTTTTTT	CASSISGNTGELFF
few	TRBV10-2	TRBD1	TRBJ2-7	TGCGCCAGCAGTGAACCGGGACAGGGGGTCTGGGAGCAGTACTTC	CASSEPGQGVWEQYF
.	TRBV4-2	.	TRBJ1-6	TGTGCCAGCAGCCAAGGTTTCCCTACGGATAATTCACCCCTCCACTTT	CASSQGFPTDNSPLHF
many	TRBV6-1	.	TRBJ2-3	TGTGCCAGCAGTGAAAGTTCGGTGTGGGTTGGAGATACGCAGTATTTT	CASSESSVWVGDTQYF
.	TRBV28	.	TRBJ2-5	TGTGCCAGTACCCAATTGCAGGGGTTAGCGGCGGAGACCCAGTACTTC	CASTQLQGLAAETQYF
.	TRBV15	.	TRBJ2-5	TGTGCCACCAGCAGAGATCAAGGGAGGGAGACCCAGTACTTC	CATSRDQGRETQYF
few	TRBV19	.	TRBJ1-4	TGTGCCAGTAGTATAGCTAGGCGGAATGAAAAACTGTTTTTT	CASSIARRNEKLFF
few	TRBV18	TRBD2	TRBJ2-1	TGTGCCAGTACAGGGCTAGCGGGAGGGCGTTCCTACAATGAGCAGTTCTTC	CASTGLAGGRSYNEQFF
few	TRBV5-5	.	TRBJ2-7	TGTGCCAGCAGCACCGGGTTAGGGACCCCCTACGAGCAGTACTTC	CASSTGLGTPYEQYF